One sample yielded the 20 T cell receptor beta chains listed below, sequenced in a study of OX40 agonist ivuxolimab in advanced cancers. Profiled with immunoSEQ multiplex PCR; TCRdb holds only in-frame clones, not every one. The data hold roughly 90,000 clones, with approximately 90% observed a single time. The source material was CD4+ or CD8+ T cells sorted from blood, sampled in a trial of the OX40 agonist ivuxolimab. The receptors originated from an adult with an advanced solid tumor such as melanoma, head and neck, liver or kidney cancer.

In its sample, this clone was seen once. This CDR3 is CSAPRDEQFF. As DNA, the CDR3 is TGCAGCGCCCCACGCGATGAGCAGTTCTTC. The V call is TRBV29-1, the J call TRBJ2-1; D gene ambiguous. CDR1 is SQVTM, CDR2 ANQGSEA, per germline. Trimming took off 7 bases at V and 8 bases at J, with 9 bases between the two ends. The CDR3 loop spans 10 amino acids.

This clone has only a few counts. This chain connects TRBV18 to TRBJ2-1; a possible D gene is TRBD2 (6 bases). The CDR3 is made up of 14 amino acids. Trimming took 3 bases from V and 6 from J, leaving 12 bases between them. The V gene's germline CDR1 is KGHSH and CDR2 LQKENI. In DNA form, the CDR3 reads TGTGCCAGCTCACCCAGAGCGGGTCGCAATGAGCAGTTCTTC. Protein sequence: CASSPRAGRNEQFF.

V usage is TRBV6-6 and J usage is TRBJ2-1, with unresolved D. V gave up 0 bases and J gave up 5 bases, with 8 bases separating them. Germline V gene sequence: CDR1 MNHNY, CDR2 SVGAGI (reference sequence). The CDR3 is 14 amino acids. The CDR3 DNA follows: TGTGCCAGCAGTTACTCGATCGGAAACAATGAGCAGTTCTTC. It codes for CASSYSIGNNEQFF.

The genes are TRBV4-1 and TRBJ2-2; D tentatively fits TRBD1 or TRBD2 (5 bases each). The CDR3 has 16 residues. Trimming took off 8 bases at V and 4 bases at J, with 20 bases between the two ends. CDR1 and CDR2 (germline): MGHRA, YSYEKL. CDR3: CASEPRAGSGTGELFF. CDR3 sequence (DNA): TGCGCCAGCGAGCCAAGGGCAGGGAGCGGCACCGGGGAGCTGTTTTTT.

The chain combines TRBV4-3 with TRBJ2-7; 8 positions match TRBD2. Germline trimming cut 4 bases from V and 3 bases from J; bases unmatched to any gene: 2. The CDR3 covers 13 residues. The germline V gene encodes CDR1 LGHNA and CDR2 YSLEER. CDR3 sequence reads: CASSLGLVYEQYF. CDR3 DNA: TGCGCCAGCAGCCTGGGACTAGTCTACGAGCAGTACTTC.

This chain connects TRBV30 to TRBJ2-5, with a possible D match to TRBD1 (5 bases). CDR3 length: 13 amino acids. Trimming stripped 4 bases from V and 5 bases from J, with 14 bases between. Germline V lookup: CDR1 GTSNPN, CDR2 SVGIG (reference sequence). CDR3: CAWTGSPVETQYF. For the CDR3, the DNA is TGTGCCTGGACAGGGTCCCCCGTGGAGACCCAGTACTTC.

DNA for the CDR3: TGTGCCAGCAGTTCTAGCACCGGGGAGCTGTTTTTT. This encodes CASSSSTGELFF. The rearrangement links TRBV7-7 to TRBJ2-2, with unresolved D. This CDR3 comprises 12 residues. With 6 bases removed from V and 4 bases from J, the gap between germline ends came to 6 bases. Germline V lookup: CDR1 SSHAT, CDR2 FNYEAQ (reference sequence).

The rearrangement uses TRBV2 and TRBJ2-5; D might be TRBD1 or TRBD2, each matching 6 bases. V was shortened by 6 bases and J by 7 bases, with 24 bases between the two germline ends. Germline V gives CDR1 SNHLY, CDR2 FYNNEI. This CDR3 has 16 amino acids. The CDR3 sequence is CASSQEEVRGPRTQYF. The DNA of the CDR3 is TGTGCCAGCAGCCAGGAGGAAGTTCGGGGGCCACGGACCCAGTACTTC.

The chain uses TRBV5-4 and TRBJ1-2; 7 nucleotides align to TRBD1. The germline V gene has CDR1 SGHNT and CDR2 YYREEE (reference sequence). J was trimmed by 2 bases and V by 0 bases; bases with no gene match: 1. CDR3 length: 14 residues. CDR3 DNA sequence: TGTGCCAGCAGCTTGGGACAGGGAAACTATGGCTACACCTTC. Protein sequence: CASSLGQGNYGYTF.

Turning to this clone: Sequence at one end of the junction differs from germline and may be a read error. The chain couples TRBV5-1 to TRBJ1-2; TRBD1 aligns across 12 bases. The CDR3 runs 13 residues. Germline V CDR1 and CDR2: SGHRS, YFSETQ. The CDR3 region is CASSEPGTGGSTF. The CDR3 nucleotides are TGCGCCAGCAGCGAACCCGGGACAGGGGGCTCCACCTTC.

This sequence joins TRBV4-3 and TRBJ1-1, with D hard to call. V gave up 0 bases and J gave up 10 bases, with 9 bases separating them. Per the germline V gene, CDR1 is LGHNA and CDR2 is YSLEER. The CDR3 sequence is 12 residues long. The CDR3, as DNA: TGCGCCAGCAGCCAAGATTCGGCAGTAGCTTTCTTT. Its translation is CASSQDSAVAFF.

This clone was counted once. V gene TRBV7-9 combines with J gene TRBJ2-7, with 10 bases aligning to TRBD2. The trim removed 4 bases at V and 3 bases at J, leaving 9 bases unmatched. The CDR3 extends over 16 amino acids. Germline V CDR1 and CDR2: SEHNR, FQNEAQ (reference sequence). The CDR3 nucleotides read TGTGCCAGCAGCTCTAGGGGAGCGGGGGGGTTCTACGAGCAGTACTTC. Residues: CASSSRGAGGFYEQYF.

This chain uses TRBV28 with TRBJ1-5, with 12 bases that match TRBD1. CDR1 MDHEN and CDR2 SYDVKM come from the germline V gene. The junction had 7 bases not matched to a gene; V was cut back by 3 bases and J by 7 bases. The CDR3 totals 16 residues. CDR3 amino acids: CASSFGGTGGFQPQHF. The CDR3 coding sequence is TGTGCCAGCAGTTTCGGCGGGACAGGGGGCTTCCAGCCCCAGCATTTT.

This chain uses TRBV7-3 with TRBJ2-7; TRBD1 matches at 8 bases. The CDR3 length is 15 residues. Trimming at V came to 3 bases and at J to 3 bases, leaving 7 bases not matched to a gene. CDR1 is SGHTA, CDR2 FQGTGA, per germline. CDR3 DNA: TGTGCCAGCAGCTTCTCAGGGGGCAATAACTACGAGCAGTACTTC. It encodes CASSFSGGNNYEQYF.

The chain employs TRBV30 and TRBJ2-5; perhaps TRBD2 as D (5 bases). The length of the CDR3 is 13 residues. Germline V lookup: CDR1 GTSNPN, CDR2 SVGIG (reference sequence). Trimming pared 5 bases from V and 4 bases from J, leaving 14 bases between. The CDR3, as DNA: TGTGCCTGGCAACTAGTGCCCGGAGAGACCCAGTACTTC. Translating it yields CAWQLVPGETQYF.

The rearrangement uses TRBV9 and TRBJ2-5; 9 positions agree with TRBD2. Germline assignment: CDR1 SGDLS and CDR2 YYNGEE. J was trimmed by 4 bases and V by 0 bases; bases with no gene match: 10. The CDR3 is 17 amino acids. The CDR3 DNA is TGTGCCAGCAGCGTAGGGCCCAGCGGGAGGTTTGCAGAGACCCAGTACTTC. This encodes CASSVGPSGRFAETQYF. Drawing the rest from reference TRBV9 and TRBJ2-5, the complete variable domain is DSGVTQTPKHLITATGQRVTLRCSPRSGDLSVYWYQQSLDQGLQFLIQYYNGEERAKGNILERFSAQQFPDLHSELNLSSLELGDSALYFCASSVGPSGRFAETQYFGPGTRLLVL.

This chain uses TRBV28 with TRBJ2-1, with D possibly matching TRBD1 (6 bases). Germline V CDR1 and CDR2: MDHEN, SYDVKM. The length of the CDR3 is 15 residues. Trimming took 3 bases from V and 7 from J, leaving 16 bases between them. In DNA form, the CDR3 reads TGTGCCAGCAGTTTGCGGCAGGGGATTTGGAATGAGCAGTTCTTC. This translates into CASSLRQGIWNEQFF.

The chain joins TRBV5-1 to TRBJ2-5; no clear D gene. The length of the CDR3 is 12 residues. Germline assignment: CDR1 SGHRS and CDR2 YFSETQ. With 0 bases removed from V and 3 bases from J, the gap between germline ends came to 3 bases. CDR3 residues: CASSLGKETQYF. The CDR3 DNA is TGCGCCAGCAGCTTGGGAAAAGAGACCCAGTACTTC.

The chain links TRBV5-4 to TRBJ1-2; D not certain. This CDR3 spans 13 amino acids. V shed 4 bases and J shed 2 bases, with 9 bases lying between them. Looked up from germline, CDR1 is SGHNT and CDR2 is YYREEE (reference sequence). The CDR3, as DNA: TGTGCCAGCAGCAACCAGGCCAACTATGGCTACACCTTC. Amino acid sequence: CASSNQANYGYTF.

The chain combines TRBV7-2 with TRBJ2-1, with 10 bases lining up with TRBD2. Germline lookup yields CDR1 SGHTA and CDR2 FQGNSA. The CDR3 spans 18 residues. V lost 0 bases, J lost 2 bases, and 7 bases stayed unmatched. CDR3 loop: CASSLARLAGAAYNEQFF. As DNA, the CDR3 is TGTGCCAGCAGCTTAGCCCGACTAGCGGGTGCGGCCTACAATGAGCAGTTCTTC.